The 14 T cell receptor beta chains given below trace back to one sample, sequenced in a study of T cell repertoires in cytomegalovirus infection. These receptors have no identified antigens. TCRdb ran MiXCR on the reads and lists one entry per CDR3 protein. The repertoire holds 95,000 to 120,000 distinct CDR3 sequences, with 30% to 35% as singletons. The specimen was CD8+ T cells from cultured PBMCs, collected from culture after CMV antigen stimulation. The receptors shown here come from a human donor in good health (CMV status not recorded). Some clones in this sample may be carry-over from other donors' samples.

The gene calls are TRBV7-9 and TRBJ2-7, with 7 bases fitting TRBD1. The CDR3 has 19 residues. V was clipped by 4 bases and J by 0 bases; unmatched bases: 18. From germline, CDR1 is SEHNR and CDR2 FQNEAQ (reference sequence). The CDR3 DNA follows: TGTGCCAGCAGCTCAGAGATGCCGGGGACAGTCCTGAGCTCCTACGAGCAGTACTTC. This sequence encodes CASSSEMPGTVLSSYEQYF.

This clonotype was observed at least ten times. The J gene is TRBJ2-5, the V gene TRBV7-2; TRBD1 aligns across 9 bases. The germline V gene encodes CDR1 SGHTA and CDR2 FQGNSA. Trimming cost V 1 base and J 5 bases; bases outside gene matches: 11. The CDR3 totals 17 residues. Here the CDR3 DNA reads TGTGCCAGCAGCTTAGGACAGGGGGTCTATGTAGCCGAGACCCAGTACTTC. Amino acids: CASSLGQGVYVAETQYF.

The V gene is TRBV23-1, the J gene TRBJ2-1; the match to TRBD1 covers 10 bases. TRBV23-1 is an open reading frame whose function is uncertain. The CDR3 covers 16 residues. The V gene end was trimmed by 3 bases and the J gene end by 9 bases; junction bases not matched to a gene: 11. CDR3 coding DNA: TGCGCCAGCAGTCACGGGACAGGGGTGCCAGAGGGTGAGCAGTTCTTC. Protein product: CASSHGTGVPEGEQFF.

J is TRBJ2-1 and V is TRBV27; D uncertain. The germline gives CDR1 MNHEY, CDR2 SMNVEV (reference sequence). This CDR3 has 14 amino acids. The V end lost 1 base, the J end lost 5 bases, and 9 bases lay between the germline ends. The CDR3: CASSLFSGDNEQFF. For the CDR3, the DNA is TGTGCCAGCAGTTTATTTTCTGGGGACAATGAGCAGTTCTTC.

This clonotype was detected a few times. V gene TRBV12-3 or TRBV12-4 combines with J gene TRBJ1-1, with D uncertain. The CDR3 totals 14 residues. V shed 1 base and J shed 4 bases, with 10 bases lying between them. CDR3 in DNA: TGTGCCAGCAGTTTAGGATCGGGGTTCACTGAAGCTTTCTTT. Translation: CASSLGSGFTEAFF.

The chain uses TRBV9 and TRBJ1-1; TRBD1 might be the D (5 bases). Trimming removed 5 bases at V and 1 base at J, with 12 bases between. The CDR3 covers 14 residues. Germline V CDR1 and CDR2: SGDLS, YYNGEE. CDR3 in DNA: TGTGCCAGCAGTTTACGGGGCGGGAACACTGAAGCTTTCTTT. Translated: CASSLRGGNTEAFF.

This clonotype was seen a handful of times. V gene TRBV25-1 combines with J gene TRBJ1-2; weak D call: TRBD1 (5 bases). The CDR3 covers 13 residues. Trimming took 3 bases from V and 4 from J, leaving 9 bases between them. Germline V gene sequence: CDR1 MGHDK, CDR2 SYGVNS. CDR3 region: CASSEGLAYGYTF. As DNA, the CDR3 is TGTGCCAGCAGTGAGGGGCTGGCCTATGGCTACACCTTC.

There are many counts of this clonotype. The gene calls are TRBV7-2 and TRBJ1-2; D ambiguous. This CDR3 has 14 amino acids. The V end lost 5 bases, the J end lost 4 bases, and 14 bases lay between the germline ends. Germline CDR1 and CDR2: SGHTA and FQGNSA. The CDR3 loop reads CASSLREPLYGYTF. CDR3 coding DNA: TGTGCCAGCAGCCTACGTGAGCCCCTCTATGGCTACACCTTC.

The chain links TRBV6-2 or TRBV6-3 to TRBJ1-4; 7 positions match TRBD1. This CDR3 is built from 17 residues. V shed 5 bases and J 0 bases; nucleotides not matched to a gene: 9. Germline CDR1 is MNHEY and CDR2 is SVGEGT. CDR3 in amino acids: CASSRDSEPATNEKLFF. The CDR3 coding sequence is TGTGCCAGCAGTAGGGACAGCGAACCGGCAACTAATGAAAAACTGTTTTTT.

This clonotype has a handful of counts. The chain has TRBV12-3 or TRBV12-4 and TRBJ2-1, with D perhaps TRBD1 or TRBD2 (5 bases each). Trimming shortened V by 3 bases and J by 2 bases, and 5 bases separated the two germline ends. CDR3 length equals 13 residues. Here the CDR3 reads CASSLGAYNEQFF. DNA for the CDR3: TGTGCCAGCAGTTTGGGGGCCTACAATGAGCAGTTCTTC.

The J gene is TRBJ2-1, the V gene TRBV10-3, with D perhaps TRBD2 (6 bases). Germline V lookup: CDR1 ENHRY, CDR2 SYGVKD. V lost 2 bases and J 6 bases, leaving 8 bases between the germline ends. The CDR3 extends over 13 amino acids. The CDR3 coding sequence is TGTGCCATCAGTGAGGTACTAGCCAATGAGCAGTTCTTC. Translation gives CAISEVLANEQFF.

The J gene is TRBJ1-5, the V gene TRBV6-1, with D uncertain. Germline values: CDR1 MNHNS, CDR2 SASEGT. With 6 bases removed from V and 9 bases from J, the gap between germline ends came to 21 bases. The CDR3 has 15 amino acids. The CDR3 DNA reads TGTGCCAGCAGCCAAGGTGTAGGATGGACGGGGCCCCAGCATTTT. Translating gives CASSQGVGWTGPQHF.

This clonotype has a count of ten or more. CDR3 DNA: TGTGCCAGCAGCTTAGTGGATGGGGAGCACGGGGAGCTGTTTTTT. It specifies CASSLVDGEHGELFF. The chain joins TRBV7-8 to TRBJ2-2; perhaps TRBD2 as D (5 bases). CDR3 length equals 15 residues. Trimming stripped 1 base from V and 7 bases from J, with 13 bases between. Per germline, CDR1 SGHVS and CDR2 FQNEAQ. Full variable domain (remainder filled in from reference TRBV7-8 and TRBJ2-2): GAGVSQSPRYKVAKRGQDVALRCDPISGHVSLFWYQQALGQGPEFLTYFQNEAQLDKSGLPSDRFFAERPEGSVSTLKIQRTQQEDSAVYLCASSLVDGEHGELFFGEGSRLTVL.

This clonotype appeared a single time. The CDR3 here is CASTGAEENFYTYTF. CDR3 nucleotide sequence: TGTGCCAGCACGGGGGCAGAGGAAAACTTTTATACCTACACCTTC. This sequence joins TRBV7-9 and TRBJ1-2; maybe TRBD1 (6 bases). The V end was cut by 7 bases, the J end by 10 bases, with 25 bases between. Per germline, CDR1 SEHNR and CDR2 FQNEAQ (reference sequence). This CDR3 comprises 15 residues.